This T cell receptor beta chain is drawn from a study of T cell repertoires in cytomegalovirus infection. Across the whole study: Public TCR beta signatures marked donors with CMV infection and the matching HLA. Study-level results: There were HLA-C-restricted CMV-specific TCR beta clonotypes dominating the ex vivo response. Cumulative public TCR beta family frequency identified carriers of CMV plus the relevant HLA.

This clonotype appeared a few times. Its antigen is unknown. TCRdb ran MiXCR on the reads and lists one entry per CDR3 protein. Of about 300,000 distinct CDR3 sequences in the sample, about 23% were seen once. V was clipped by 0 bases and J by 1 base, with 12 bases between them. The germline CDR1 and CDR2 sequences are SQVTM and ANQGSEA. There are 15 residues in the CDR3. Source material: PBMCs. The sequence was obtained from a human donor in good health (CMV status not recorded). Some clones in this sample may be carry-over from other donors' samples. V and J are TRBV29-1 and TRBJ1-1; D remains ambiguous. The CDR3, as DNA: TGCAGCGTTGAAGATTATGGGATTTCGAACACTGAAGCTTTCTTT. Protein sequence: CSVEDYGISNTEAFF. Looking up the rest from reference TRBV29-1 and TRBJ1-1 gives the full variable domain: SAVISQKPSRDICQRGTSLTIQCQVDSQVTMMFWYRQQPGQSLTLIATANQGSEATYESGFVIDKFPISRPNLTFSTLTVSNMSPEDSSIYLCSVEDYGISNTEAFFGQGTRLTVV.